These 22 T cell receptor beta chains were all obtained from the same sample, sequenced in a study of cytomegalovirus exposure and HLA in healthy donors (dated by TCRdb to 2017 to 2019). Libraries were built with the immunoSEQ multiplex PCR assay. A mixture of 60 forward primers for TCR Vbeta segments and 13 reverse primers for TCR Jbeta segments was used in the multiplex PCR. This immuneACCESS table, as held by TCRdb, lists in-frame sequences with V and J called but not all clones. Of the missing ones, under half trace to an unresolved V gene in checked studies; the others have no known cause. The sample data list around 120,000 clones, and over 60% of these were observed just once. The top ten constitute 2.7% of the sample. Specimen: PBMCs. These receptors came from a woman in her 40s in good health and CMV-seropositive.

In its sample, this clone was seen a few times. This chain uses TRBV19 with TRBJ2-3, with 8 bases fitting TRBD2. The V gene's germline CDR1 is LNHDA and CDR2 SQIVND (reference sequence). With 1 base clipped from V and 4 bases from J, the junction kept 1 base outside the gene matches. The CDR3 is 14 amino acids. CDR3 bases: TGTGCCAGTAGTATAGCGGGAGGGCCAGATACGCAGTATTTT. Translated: CASSIAGGPDTQYF. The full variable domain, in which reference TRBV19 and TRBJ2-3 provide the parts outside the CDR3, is DGGITQSPKYLFRKEGQNVTLSCEQNLNHDAMYWYRQDPGQGLRLIYYSQIVNDFQKGDIAEGYSVSREKKESFPLTVTSAQKNPTAFYLCASSIAGGPDTQYFGPGTRLTVL.

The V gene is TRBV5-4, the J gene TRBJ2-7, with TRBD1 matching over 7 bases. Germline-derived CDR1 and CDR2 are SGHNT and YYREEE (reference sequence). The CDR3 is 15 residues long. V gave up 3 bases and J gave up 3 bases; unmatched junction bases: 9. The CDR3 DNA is TGTGCCAGCAGCTCTAACCGGGACAGCCTCTACGAGCAGTACTTC. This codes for CASSSNRDSLYEQYF.

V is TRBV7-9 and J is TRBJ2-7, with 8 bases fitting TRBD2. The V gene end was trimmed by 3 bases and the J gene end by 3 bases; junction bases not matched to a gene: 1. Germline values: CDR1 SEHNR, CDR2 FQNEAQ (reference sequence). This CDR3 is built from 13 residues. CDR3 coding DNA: TGTGCCAGCAGCTTCGGGGGGGTCTACGAGCAGTACTTC. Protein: CASSFGGVYEQYF.

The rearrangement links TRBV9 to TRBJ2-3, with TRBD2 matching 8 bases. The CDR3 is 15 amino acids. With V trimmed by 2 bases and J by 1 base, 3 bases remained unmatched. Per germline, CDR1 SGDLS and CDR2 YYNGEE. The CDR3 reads CASSVSGRGTDTQYF. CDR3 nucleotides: TGTGCCAGCAGCGTGAGCGGGAGAGGCACAGATACGCAGTATTTT.

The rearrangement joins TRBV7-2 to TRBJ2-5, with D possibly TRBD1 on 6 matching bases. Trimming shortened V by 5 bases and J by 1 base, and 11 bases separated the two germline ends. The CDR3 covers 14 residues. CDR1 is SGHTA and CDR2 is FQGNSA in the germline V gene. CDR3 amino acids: CASSEGHFQETQYF. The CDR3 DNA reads TGTGCCAGCAGCGAGGGACACTTCCAAGAGACCCAGTACTTC.

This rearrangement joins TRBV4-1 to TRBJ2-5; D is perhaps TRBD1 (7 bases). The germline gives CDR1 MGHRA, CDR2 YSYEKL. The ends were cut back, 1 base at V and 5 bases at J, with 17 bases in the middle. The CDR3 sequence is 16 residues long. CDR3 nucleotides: TGCGCCAGCAGCCAAGGTCTCCGGGACAGCGGGGAGACCCAGTACTTC. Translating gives CASSQGLRDSGETQYF.

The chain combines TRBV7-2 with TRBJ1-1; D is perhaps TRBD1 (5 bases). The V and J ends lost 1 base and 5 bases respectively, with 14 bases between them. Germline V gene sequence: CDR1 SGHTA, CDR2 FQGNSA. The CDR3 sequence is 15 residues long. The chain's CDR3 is CASSLVRTGGTEAFF. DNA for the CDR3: TGTGCCAGCAGCTTAGTCCGAACGGGGGGGACTGAAGCTTTCTTT.

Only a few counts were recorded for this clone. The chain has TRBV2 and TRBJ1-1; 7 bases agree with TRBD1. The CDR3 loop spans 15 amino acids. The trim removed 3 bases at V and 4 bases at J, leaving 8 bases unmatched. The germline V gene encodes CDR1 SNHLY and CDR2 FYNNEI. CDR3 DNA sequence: TGTGCCAGCAGTGAGTGGCAGGGGGTAGGCACTGAAGCTTTCTTT. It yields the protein CASSEWQGVGTEAFF.

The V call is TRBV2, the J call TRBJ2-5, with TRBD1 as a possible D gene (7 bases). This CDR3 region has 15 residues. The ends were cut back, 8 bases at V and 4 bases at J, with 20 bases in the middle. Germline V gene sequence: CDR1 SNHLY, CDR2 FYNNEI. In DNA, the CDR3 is TGTGCCAGCGGCTTTCGACAGGGAGGTGGAGAGACCCAGTACTTC. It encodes CASGFRQGGGETQYF. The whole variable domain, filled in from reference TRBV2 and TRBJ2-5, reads EPEVTQTPSHQVTQMGQEVILRCVPISNHLYFYWYRQILGQKVEFLVSFYNNEISEKSEIFDDQFSVERPDGSNFTLKIRSTKLEDSAMYFCASGFRQGGGETQYFGPGTRLLVL.

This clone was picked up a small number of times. The CDR3 nucleotides are TGTGCCAGCAGTGGACTGGCACCCACAGATACGCAGTATTTT. Translation gives CASSGLAPTDTQYF. V gene TRBV2 combines with J gene TRBJ2-3; no clear D. Trimming cost V 4 bases and J 2 bases, with 10 bases left between them. There are 14 residues in the CDR3. The V gene's germline CDR1 is SNHLY and CDR2 FYNNEI.

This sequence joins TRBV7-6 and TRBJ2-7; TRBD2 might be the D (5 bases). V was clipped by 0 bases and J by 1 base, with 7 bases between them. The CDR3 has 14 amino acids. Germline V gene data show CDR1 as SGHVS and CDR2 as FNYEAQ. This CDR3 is CASSLAGESYEQYF. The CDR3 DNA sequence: TGTGCCAGCAGCTTAGCGGGAGAGTCCTACGAGCAGTACTTC. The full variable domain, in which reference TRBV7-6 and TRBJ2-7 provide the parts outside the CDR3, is GAGVSQSPRYKVTKRGQDVALRCDPISGHVSLYWYRQALGQGPEFLTYFNYEAQQDKSGLPNDRFSAERPEGSISTLTIQRTEQRDSAMYRCASSLAGESYEQYFGPGTRLTVT.

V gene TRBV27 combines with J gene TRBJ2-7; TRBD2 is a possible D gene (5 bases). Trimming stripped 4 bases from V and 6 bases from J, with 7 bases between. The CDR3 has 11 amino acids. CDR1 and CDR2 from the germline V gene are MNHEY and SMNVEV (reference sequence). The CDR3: CASSSGVEQYF. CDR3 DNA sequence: TGTGCCAGCAGTTCCGGGGTCGAGCAGTACTTC.

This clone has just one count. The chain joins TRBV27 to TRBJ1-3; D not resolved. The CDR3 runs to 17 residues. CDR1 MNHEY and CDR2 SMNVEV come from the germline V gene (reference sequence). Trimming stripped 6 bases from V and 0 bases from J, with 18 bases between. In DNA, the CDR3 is TGTGCCAGCAGCCTAGGCGGGAGTGGTTACTCTGGAAACACCATATATTTT. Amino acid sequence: CASSLGGSGYSGNTIYF.

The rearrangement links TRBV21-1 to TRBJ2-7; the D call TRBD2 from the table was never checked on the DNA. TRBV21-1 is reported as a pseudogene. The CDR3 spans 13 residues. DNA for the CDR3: TGTGCCAGCACCTTTCGACTAGCGTACGAGCAGTACTTC. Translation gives CASTFRLAYEQYF.

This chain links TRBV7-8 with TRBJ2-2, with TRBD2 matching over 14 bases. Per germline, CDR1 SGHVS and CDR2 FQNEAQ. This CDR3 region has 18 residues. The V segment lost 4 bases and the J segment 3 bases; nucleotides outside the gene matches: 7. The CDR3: CASSSRTSGRYYTGELFF. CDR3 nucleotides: TGTGCCAGCAGCTCAAGGACTAGCGGGAGGTACTACACCGGGGAGCTGTTTTTT.

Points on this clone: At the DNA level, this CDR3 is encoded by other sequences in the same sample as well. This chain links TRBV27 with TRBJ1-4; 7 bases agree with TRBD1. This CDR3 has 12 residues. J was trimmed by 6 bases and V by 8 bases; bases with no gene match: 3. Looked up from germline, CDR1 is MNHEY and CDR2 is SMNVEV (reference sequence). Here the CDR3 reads CASPQGDEKLFF. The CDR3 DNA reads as TGTGCCAGCCCCCAGGGGGATGAAAAACTGTTTTTT.

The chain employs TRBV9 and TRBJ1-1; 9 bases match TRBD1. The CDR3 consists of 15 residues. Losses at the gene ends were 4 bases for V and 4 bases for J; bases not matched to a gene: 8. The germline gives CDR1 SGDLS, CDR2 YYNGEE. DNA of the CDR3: TGTGCCAGCAGCTCGCGGACAGGGGTGAGCACTGAAGCTTTCTTT. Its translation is CASSSRTGVSTEAFF.

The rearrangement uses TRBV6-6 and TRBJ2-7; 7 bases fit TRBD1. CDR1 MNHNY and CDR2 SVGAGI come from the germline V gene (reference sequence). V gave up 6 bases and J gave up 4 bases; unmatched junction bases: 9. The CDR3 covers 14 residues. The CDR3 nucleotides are TGTGCCAGCAGCGACCGGGACAGCCATTACGAGCAGTACTTC. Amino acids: CASSDRDSHYEQYF.

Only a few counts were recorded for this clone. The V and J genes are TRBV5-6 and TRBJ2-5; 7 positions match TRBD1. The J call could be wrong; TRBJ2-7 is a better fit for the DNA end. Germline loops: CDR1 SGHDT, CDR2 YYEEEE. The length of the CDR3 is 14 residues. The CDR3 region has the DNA TGTGCCAGCAGCTTGTACAGGGGCTCCTACGAGCAGTACTTC. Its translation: CASSLYRGSYEQYF.

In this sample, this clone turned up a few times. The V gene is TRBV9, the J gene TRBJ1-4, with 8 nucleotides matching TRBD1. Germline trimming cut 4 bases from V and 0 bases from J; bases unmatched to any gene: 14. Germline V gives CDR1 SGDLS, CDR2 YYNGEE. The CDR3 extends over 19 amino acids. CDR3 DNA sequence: TGTGCCAGCAGCCCCCTTCCCGGGACAGGCCCGGCAACTAATGAAAAACTGTTTTTT. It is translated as CASSPLPGTGPATNEKLFF.

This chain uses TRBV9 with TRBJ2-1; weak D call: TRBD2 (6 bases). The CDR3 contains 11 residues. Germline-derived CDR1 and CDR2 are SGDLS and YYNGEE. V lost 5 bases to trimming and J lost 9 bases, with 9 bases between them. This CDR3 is CASSLSGEQFF. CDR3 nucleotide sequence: TGTGCCAGCAGTCTTAGCGGTGAGCAGTTCTTC.

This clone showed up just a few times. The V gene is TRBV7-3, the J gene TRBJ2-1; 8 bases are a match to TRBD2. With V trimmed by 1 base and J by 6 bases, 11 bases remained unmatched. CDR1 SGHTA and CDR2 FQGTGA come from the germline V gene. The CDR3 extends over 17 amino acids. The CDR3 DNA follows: TGTGCCAGCAGCTTAATCCCTTTGGGGAGCGGGAGCAATGAGCAGTTCTTC. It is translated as CASSLIPLGSGSNEQFF.